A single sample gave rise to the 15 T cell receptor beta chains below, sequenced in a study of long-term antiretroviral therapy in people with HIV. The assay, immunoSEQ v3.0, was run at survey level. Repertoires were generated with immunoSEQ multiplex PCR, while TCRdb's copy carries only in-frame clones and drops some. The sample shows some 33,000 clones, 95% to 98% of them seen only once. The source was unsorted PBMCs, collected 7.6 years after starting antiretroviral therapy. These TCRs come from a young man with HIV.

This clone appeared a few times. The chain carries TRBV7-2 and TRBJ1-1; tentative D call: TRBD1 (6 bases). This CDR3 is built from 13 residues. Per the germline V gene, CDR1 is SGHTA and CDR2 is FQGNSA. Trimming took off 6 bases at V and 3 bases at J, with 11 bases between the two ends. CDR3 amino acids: CASRRNRDTEAFF. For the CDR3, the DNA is TGTGCCAGCAGACGTAACAGGGACACTGAAGCTTTCTTT.

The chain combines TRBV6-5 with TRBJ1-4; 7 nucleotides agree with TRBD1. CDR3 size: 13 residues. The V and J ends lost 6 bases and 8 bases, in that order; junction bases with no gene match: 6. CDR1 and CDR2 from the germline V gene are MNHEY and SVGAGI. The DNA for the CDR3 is TGTGCCAGCAGAAGGACAGGTGGCGAAAAACTGTTTTTT. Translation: CASRRTGGEKLFF.

The CDR3 nucleotides read TGTGCCAGCAGTGGGCAGGGGCGTTCCGAGCAGTACTTC. Translating it yields CASSGQGRSEQYF. The chain employs TRBV2 and TRBJ2-7; D might be TRBD1 (6 bases). This CDR3 is built from 13 residues. Germline CDR1 is SNHLY and CDR2 is FYNNEI. Trimming took off 4 bases at V and 6 bases at J, with 13 bases between the two ends.

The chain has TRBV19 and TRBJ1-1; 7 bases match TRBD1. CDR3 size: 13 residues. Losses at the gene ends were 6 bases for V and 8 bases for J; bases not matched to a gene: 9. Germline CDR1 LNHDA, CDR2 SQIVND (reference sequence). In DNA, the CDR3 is TGTGCCAGTAGGCCGACAGGGAGGGGGGAAGCTTTCTTT. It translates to CASRPTGRGEAFF.

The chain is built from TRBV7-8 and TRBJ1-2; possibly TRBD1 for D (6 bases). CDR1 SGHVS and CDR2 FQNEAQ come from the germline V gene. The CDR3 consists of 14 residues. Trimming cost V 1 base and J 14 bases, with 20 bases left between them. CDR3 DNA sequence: TGTGCCAGCAGCTTAGGAGCAGGGGTTCGCCCCGGGACCTTC. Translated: CASSLGAGVRPGTF.

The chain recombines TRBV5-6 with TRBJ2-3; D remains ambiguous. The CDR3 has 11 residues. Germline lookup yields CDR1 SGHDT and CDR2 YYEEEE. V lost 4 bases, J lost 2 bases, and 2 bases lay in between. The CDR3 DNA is TGTGCCAGCAGCAACACAGATACGCAGTATTTT. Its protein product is CASSNTDTQYF.

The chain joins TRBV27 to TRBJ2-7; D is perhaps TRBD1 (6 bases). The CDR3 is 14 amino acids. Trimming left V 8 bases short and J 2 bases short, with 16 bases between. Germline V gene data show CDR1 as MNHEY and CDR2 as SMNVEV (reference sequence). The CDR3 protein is CASATTGKTYEQYF. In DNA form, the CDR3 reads TGTGCCAGCGCGACAACAGGGAAAACCTACGAGCAGTACTTC.

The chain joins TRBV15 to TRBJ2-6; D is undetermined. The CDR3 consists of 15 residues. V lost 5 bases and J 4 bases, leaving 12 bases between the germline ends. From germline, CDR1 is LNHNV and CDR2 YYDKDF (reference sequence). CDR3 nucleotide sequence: TGTGCCACCAGCGGGCGGTGGCCGGGGGCCAACGTCCTGACTTTC. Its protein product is CATSGRWPGANVLTF. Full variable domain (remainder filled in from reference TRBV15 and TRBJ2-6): DAMVIQNPRYQVTQFGKPVTLSCSQTLNHNVMYWYQQKSSQAPKLLFHYYDKDFNNEADTPDNFQSRRPNTSFCFLDIRSPGLGDTAMYLCATSGRWPGANVLTFGAGSRLTVL.

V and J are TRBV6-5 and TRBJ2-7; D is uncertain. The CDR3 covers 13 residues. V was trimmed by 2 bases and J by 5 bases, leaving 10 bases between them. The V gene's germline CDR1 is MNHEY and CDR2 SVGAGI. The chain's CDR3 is CASSYAVYDEQYF. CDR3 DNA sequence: TGTGCCAGCAGTTACGCGGTTTACGACGAGCAGTACTTC.

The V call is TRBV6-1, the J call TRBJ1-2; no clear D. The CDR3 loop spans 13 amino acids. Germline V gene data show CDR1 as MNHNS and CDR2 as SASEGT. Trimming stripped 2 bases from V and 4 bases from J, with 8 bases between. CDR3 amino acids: CASSERARYGYTF. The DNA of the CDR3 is TGTGCCAGCAGTGAAAGGGCTCGCTATGGCTACACCTTC.

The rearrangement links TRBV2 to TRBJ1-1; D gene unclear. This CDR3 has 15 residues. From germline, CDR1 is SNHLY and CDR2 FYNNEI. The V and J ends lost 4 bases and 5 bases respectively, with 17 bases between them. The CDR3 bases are TGTGCCAGCAGTGGGGCTTCTGCCCTGCCGACTGAAGCTTTCTTT. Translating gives CASSGASALPTEAFF. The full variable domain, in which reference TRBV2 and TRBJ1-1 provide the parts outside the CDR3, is EPEVTQTPSHQVTQMGQEVILRCVPISNHLYFYWYRQILGQKVEFLVSFYNNEISEKSEIFDDQFSVERPDGSNFTLKIRSTKLEDSAMYFCASSGASALPTEAFFGQGTRLTVV.

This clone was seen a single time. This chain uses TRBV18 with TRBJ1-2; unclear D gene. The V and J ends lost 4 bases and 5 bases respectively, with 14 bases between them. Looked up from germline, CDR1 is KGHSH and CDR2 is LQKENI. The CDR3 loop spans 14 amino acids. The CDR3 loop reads CASSLRARGYGYTF. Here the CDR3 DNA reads TGTGCCAGCTCACTGCGGGCCAGAGGTTATGGCTACACCTTC.

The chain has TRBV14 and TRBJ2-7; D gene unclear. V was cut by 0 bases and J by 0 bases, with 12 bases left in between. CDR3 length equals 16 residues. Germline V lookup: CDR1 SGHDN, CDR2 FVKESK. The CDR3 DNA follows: TGTGCCAGCAGCCAAGAGGTATCAAGTTTCTCCTACGAGCAGTACTTC. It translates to CASSQEVSSFSYEQYF.

CDR3 coding DNA: TGTGCCAGCAGCCAGACGGTCGGGACCCTGAACGAAAAACTGTTTTTT. It translates to CASSQTVGTLNEKLFF. The rearrangement uses TRBV4-2 and TRBJ1-4; maybe TRBD1 (5 bases). V dropped 3 bases and J dropped 8 bases, with 19 bases sitting between them. CDR3 length: 16 amino acids. Germline V CDR1 and CDR2: LGHNA, YNFKEQ.

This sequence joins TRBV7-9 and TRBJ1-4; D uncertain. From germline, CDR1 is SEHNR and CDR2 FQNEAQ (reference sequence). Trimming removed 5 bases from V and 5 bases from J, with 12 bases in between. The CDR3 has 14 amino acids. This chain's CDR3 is CASSPVLSNEKLFF. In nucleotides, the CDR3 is TGTGCCAGCAGCCCTGTGTTATCGAATGAAAAACTGTTTTTT.